This T cell receptor (beta chain) was documented in a study of T cell changes during pregnancy in multiple sclerosis. This clone showed up just a few times. Germline V gene sequence: CDR1 SGHAT, CDR2 FQDESV (reference sequence). The CDR3 sequence is 15 residues long. V lost 0 bases to trimming and J lost 8 bases; unmatched junction nucleotides: 4. Produced via immunoSEQ multiplex PCR; TCRdb's table is partial and in-frame only. The repertoire holds tens of thousands of clones, with around 92% as singletons. The sample was peripheral blood, taken in the second trimester of pregnancy. The J gene is TRBJ2-1, the V gene TRBV11-1, with TRBD2 matching 10 bases. This clonotype originated in a female donor in good health, enrolled as a control in a pregnancy study. DNA of the CDR3: TGTGCCAGCAGCTTAGCGCTAAGCGGGAGGGATGAGCAGTTCTTC. Translation: CASSLALSGRDEQFF.